The subject of this entry is one T cell receptor (beta chain). Antigen: not known. The sample originates from a study of human CD8 memory T cell subsets. Study-wide results and limits: Chao1 estimates suggested stem-like memory T cells were more diverse than precursor exhausted T cells. Diversity was similarly high in stem-like memory and precursor exhausted T cells, which was not the case for effector memory cells. Few clonotypes were shared between stem-like memory and precursor exhausted T cells.

The germline V gene has CDR1 LGHNA and CDR2 YSLEER. The CDR3 covers 18 residues. Enriched by negative magnetic separation, total CD8+ T cells were obtained. UMI-labeled 5' RACE was used to make TCR beta libraries. For each CDR3 protein, TCRdb gives one entry from its re-call of the 5' RACE reads, without DNA. The sample features 11,000 or so distinct CDR3 sequences, with 14% in its top ten. This clonotype originated in a human donor in good health. Sequenced: CD8+ T cells from PBMCs. The genes are TRBV4-3 and TRBJ2-2; TCRdb's assignment of TRBD1 cannot be checked, as there is no DNA. CDR3 loop: CASSQERSGGQNTGELFF.